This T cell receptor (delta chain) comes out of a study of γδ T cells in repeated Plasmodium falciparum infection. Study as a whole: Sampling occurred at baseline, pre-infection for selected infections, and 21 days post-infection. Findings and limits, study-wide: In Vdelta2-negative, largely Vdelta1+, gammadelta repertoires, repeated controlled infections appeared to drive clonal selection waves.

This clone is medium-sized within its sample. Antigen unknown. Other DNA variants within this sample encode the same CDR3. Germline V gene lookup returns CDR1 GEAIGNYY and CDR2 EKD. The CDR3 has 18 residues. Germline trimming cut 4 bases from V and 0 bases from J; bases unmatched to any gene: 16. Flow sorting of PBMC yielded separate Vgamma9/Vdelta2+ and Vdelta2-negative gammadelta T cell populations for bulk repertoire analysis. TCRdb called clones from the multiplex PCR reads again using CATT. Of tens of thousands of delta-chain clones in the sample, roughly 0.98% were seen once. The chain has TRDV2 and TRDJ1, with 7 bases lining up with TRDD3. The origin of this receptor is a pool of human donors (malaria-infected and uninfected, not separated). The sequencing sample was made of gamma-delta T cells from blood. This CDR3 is CACEPLSTGVGYTDKLIF. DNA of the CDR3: TGTGCCTGTGAGCCCCTCTCTACTGGGGTCGGGTACACCGATAAACTCATCTTT.